What follows are 9 T cell receptor beta chains derived from one specimen sequenced in a study of blood T cell repertoires in COVID-19. Assay: immunoSEQ multiplex PCR; the TCRdb copy retains only in-frame clones and omits some. The sample yields about 96,000 clones, over 85% seen once. Input material: peripheral blood. All receptors come from a human donor with COVID-19, enrolled during active disease. The donor label of this sample is uncertain.

The chain uses TRBV19 and TRBJ1-1; TRBD1 matches 7 bases. Germline V gene sequence: CDR1 LNHDA, CDR2 SQIVND (reference sequence). With 3 bases clipped from V and 4 bases from J, the junction kept 8 bases outside the gene matches. The CDR3 totals 15 residues. CDR3 protein: CASSIRDSKGTEAFF. The CDR3 DNA reads TGTGCCAGTAGTATCCGGGACAGCAAGGGCACTGAAGCTTTCTTT.

The rearrangement joins TRBV5-4 to TRBJ1-2; perhaps TRBD1 as D (5 bases). The CDR3 runs 15 residues. Trimming cost V 5 bases and J 4 bases, with 18 bases left between them. CDR1 and CDR2 from the germline V gene are SGHNT and YYREEE (reference sequence). CDR3 sequence (DNA): TGTGCCAGCAGGCTCGTTGGGGCGGGGCCCTATGGCTACACCTTC. Its protein product is CASRLVGAGPYGYTF.

The chain joins TRBV11-3 to TRBJ2-1; 9 nucleotides line up with TRBD1. Germline V gives CDR1 SGHNT, CDR2 YENEEA. The V and J ends lost 4 bases and 8 bases, in that order; junction bases with no gene match: 9. This CDR3 has 15 residues. The CDR3 region is CASSSGQGTWDEQFF. DNA of the CDR3: TGTGCCAGCAGCTCGGGACAGGGCACCTGGGATGAGCAGTTCTTC. Drawing the rest from reference TRBV11-3 and TRBJ2-1, the complete variable domain is EAGVVQSPRYKIIEKKQPVAFWCNPISGHNTLYWYLQNLGQGPELLIRYENEEAVDDSQLPKDRFSAERLKGVDSTLKIQPAELGDSAVYLCASSSGQGTWDEQFFGPGTRLTVL.

The sample holds one count of this clone. V is TRBV27 and J is TRBJ1-1; no reliable D call. The germline gives CDR1 MNHEY, CDR2 SMNVEV (reference sequence). The CDR3 spans 12 residues. The V and J ends lost 0 bases and 11 bases respectively, with 10 bases between them. The CDR3: CASSLSGGLAFF. CDR3 coding DNA: TGTGCCAGCAGTTTATCGGGCGGGTTGGCTTTCTTT.

The V gene is TRBV7-2, the J gene TRBJ2-3; the match to TRBD2 covers 9 bases. In germline, CDR1 is SGHTA, CDR2 FQGNSA. The J segment lost 1 base and the V segment lost 3 bases, leaving 5 bases of the junction unmatched. The CDR3 is 16 amino acids. DNA of the CDR3: TGTGCCAGCAGCTTCGGTCAGCGGGGGGGCACAGATACGCAGTATTTT. This codes for CASSFGQRGGTDTQYF.

The rearrangement joins TRBV10-3 to TRBJ2-5; TRBD2 agrees at 12 bases. From germline, CDR1 is ENHRY and CDR2 SYGVKD. The junction had 5 bases not matched to a gene; V was cut back by 2 bases and J by 4 bases. The CDR3 covers 16 residues. In DNA form, the CDR3 reads TGTGCCATCAGTGAGCGACTAGCGGGGGAGCGAGAGACCCAGTACTTC. As protein: CAISERLAGERETQYF.

The J gene is TRBJ1-2, the V gene TRBV6-5; 7 bases line up with TRBD1. The CDR3 totals 14 residues. The junction had 4 bases not matched to a gene; V was cut back by 2 bases and J by 4 bases. Germline V gene sequence: CDR1 MNHEY, CDR2 SVGAGI. The CDR3, as DNA: TGTGCCAGCAGTTACATCCAGGGGGGCTATGGCTACACCTTC. This sequence encodes CASSYIQGGYGYTF.

The gene calls are TRBV4-1 and TRBJ2-7, with no clear D. Germline loops: CDR1 MGHRA, CDR2 YSYEKL. The V end lost 0 bases, the J end lost 3 bases, and 12 bases lay between the germline ends. This CDR3 has 15 residues. The CDR3 nucleotides read TGCGCCAGCAGCCAAGATTCCCTAGTACGCTACGAGCAGTACTTC. This codes for CASSQDSLVRYEQYF.

The genes are TRBV18 and TRBJ1-4; TRBD1 matches at 8 bases. CDR3 length equals 15 residues. J gave up 6 bases and V 3 bases, and 6 bases lay outside the gene matches. The germline V gene encodes CDR1 KGHSH and CDR2 LQKENI. The CDR3 DNA reads as TGTGCCAGCTCACCCTTACAGGGGGGAGATGAAAAACTGTTTTTT. Amino acids: CASSPLQGGDEKLFF.